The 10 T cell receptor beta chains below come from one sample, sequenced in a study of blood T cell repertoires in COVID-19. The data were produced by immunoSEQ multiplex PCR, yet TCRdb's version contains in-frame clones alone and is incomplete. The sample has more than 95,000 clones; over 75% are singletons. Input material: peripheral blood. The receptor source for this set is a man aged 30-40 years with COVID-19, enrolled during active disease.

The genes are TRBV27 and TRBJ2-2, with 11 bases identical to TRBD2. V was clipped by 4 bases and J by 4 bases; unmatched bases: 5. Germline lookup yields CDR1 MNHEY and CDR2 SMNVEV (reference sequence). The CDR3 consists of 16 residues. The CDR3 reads CASSWTSGLGTGELFF. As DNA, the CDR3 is TGTGCCAGCAGTTGGACTAGCGGGTTGGGCACCGGGGAGCTGTTTTTT.

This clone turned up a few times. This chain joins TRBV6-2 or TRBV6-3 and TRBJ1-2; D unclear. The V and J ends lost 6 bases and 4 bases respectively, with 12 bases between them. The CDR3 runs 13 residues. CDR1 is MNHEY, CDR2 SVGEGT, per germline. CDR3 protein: CASSPGGLYGYTF. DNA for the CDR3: TGTGCCAGCAGCCCCGGCGGGCTCTATGGCTACACCTTC.

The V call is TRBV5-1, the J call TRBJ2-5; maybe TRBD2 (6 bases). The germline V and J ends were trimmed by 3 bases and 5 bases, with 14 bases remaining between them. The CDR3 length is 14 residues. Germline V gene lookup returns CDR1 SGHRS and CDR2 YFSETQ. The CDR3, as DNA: TGCGCCAGCAGCTCGTGGCGGGGCGGTGAGACCCAGTACTTC. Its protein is CASSSWRGGETQYF.

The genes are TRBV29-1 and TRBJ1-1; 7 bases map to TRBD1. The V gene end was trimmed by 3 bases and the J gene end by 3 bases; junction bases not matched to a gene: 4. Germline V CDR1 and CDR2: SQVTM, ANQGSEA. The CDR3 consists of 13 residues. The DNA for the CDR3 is TGCAGCGTTGAGACAGGGTTTTACACTGAAGCTTTCTTT. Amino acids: CSVETGFYTEAFF. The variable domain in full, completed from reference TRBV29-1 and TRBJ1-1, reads SAVISQKPSRDICQRGTSLTIQCQVDSQVTMMFWYRQQPGQSLTLIATANQGSEATYESGFVIDKFPISRPNLTFSTLTVSNMSPEDSSIYLCSVETGFYTEAFFGQGTRLTVV.

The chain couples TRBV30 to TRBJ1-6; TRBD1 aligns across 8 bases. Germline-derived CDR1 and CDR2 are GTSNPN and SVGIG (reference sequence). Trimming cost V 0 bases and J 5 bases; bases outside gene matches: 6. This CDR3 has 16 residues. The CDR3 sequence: CAWSVPGGTNNSPLHF. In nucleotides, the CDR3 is TGTGCCTGGAGTGTACCAGGGGGCACGAATAATTCACCCCTCCACTTT.

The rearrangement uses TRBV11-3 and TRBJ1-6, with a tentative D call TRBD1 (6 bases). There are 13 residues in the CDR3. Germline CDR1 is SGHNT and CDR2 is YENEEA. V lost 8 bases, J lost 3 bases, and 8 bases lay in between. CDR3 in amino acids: CASQGYYNSPLHF. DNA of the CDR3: TGTGCCAGCCAGGGGTACTATAATTCACCCCTCCACTTT.

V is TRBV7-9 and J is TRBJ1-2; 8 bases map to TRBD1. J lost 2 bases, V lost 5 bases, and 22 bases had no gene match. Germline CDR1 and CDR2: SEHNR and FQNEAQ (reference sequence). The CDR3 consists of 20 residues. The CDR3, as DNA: TGTGCCAGCAGCACCATAGTTCCCTGGCGACAGGGGACCAAAAACTATGGCTACACCTTC. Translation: CASSTIVPWRQGTKNYGYTF.

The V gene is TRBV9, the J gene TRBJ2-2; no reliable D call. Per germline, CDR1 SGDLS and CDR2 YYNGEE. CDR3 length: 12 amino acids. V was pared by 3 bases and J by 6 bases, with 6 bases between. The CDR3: CASSGLAGELFF. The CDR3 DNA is TGTGCCAGCAGCGGTCTCGCCGGGGAGCTGTTTTTT.

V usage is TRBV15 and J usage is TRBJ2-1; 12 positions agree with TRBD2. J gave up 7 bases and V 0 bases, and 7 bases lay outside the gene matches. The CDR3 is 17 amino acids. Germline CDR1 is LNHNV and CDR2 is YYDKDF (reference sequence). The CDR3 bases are TGTGCCACCAGCAGAGACTCTAGCGGGAGGGCCTGGAATGAGCAGTTCTTC. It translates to CATSRDSSGRAWNEQFF.

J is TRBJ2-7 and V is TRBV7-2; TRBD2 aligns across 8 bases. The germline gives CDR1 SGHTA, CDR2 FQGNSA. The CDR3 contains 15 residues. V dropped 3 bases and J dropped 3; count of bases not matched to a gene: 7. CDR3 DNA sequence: TGTGCCAGCAGCTTGGCCCGGGGGGGCGGCTACGAGCAGTACTTC. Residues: CASSLARGGGYEQYF.